The T cell receptor beta chain described here comes from a study of blood T cell repertoires in COVID-19. Study-wide background: The United States, Italy and Spain supplied acute and convalescent COVID-19 samples.

With V trimmed by 0 bases and J by 0 bases, 6 bases remained unmatched. The CDR3 has 18 amino acids. Looked up from germline, CDR1 is SGHRS and CDR2 is YFSETQ. In the authors' workflow: Using reference gene primer amplification, nucleated cell counts were estimated. Generated by immunoSEQ multiplex PCR, the TCRdb table keeps only in-frame clones and is missing some. The V and J calls and clone size are taken from that table; D and trimming were inferred from the DNA. Of some 130,000 clones listed, roughly 91% are singletons. This clonotype originated in a man aged 55 to 70 with active or convalescent COVID-19. Sequenced material: peripheral blood. This sequence joins TRBV5-1 and TRBJ1-4; TRBD1 aligns across 9 bases. As DNA, the CDR3 is TGCGCCAGCAGCTTGGACAGGGGGCCTCATGCAACTAATGAAAAACTGTTTTTT. Translating it yields CASSLDRGPHATNEKLFF.